These T cell receptor beta chains were read from a single sample in a study of blood T cell repertoires in COVID-19. Libraries were prepared by immunoSEQ multiplex PCR; TCRdb keeps only in-frame clonotypes and omits some of them. This table has some 200,000 clones, roughly 80% appearing once. The sequenced material came from PBMCs or T cells enriched from blood (not recorded which). These receptors all come from a man aged 40-50 years who had recovered from COVID-19. Each CDR3 is given with its conserved first and last residue. A D gene is named only where the DNA matches it firmly. The listing skips clone size in some rows; elsewhere it reads once, few, many or a size class.

clone_size j_call v_call d_call cdr3_aa cdr3_nt
- TRBJ1-1 TRBV27 - CASSLWGRGSTEAFF TGTGCCAGCAGTTTATGGGGCAGGGGAAGCACTGAAGCTTTCTTT
- TRBJ2-7 TRBV10-1 - CASSEQGHEQYF TGCGCCAGCAGTGAGCAGGGCCACGAGCAGTACTTC
- TRBJ1-4 TRBV11-2 TRBD1 CASSPDRGREKLFF TGTGCCAGCAGCCCGGACAGGGGAAGGGAAAAACTGTTTTTT
- TRBJ1-2 TRBV6-5 - CASKITSNYGYTF TGTGCCAGCAAAATTACATCTAACTATGGCTACACCTTC
- TRBJ1-2 TRBV6-5 - CASSPLGGGYTF TGTGCCAGCAGCCCACTGGGGGGTGGCTACACCTTC
- TRBJ2-3 TRBV6-2/TRBV6-3 TRBD2 CASSPRLAGITDTQYF TGTGCCAGCAGTCCCCGCCTAGCGGGGATCACAGATACGCAGTATTTT
few TRBJ1-6 TRBV7-9 TRBD1 CASSATGEGSPLHF TGTGCCAGCAGCGCGACAGGGGAGGGTTCACCCCTCCACTTT
- TRBJ2-1 TRBV18 - CASSPPVGRSYNEQFF TGTGCCAGCTCACCACCGGTGGGGCGCTCCTACAATGAGCAGTTCTTC
- TRBJ2-3 TRBV19 - CASTLQASSTDTQYF TGTGCCAGTACTCTGCAGGCATCTAGCACAGATACGCAGTATTTT
once TRBJ1-2 TRBV4-3 - CASSQGTTGNGYTF TGCGCCAGCAGCCAAGGAACGACAGGAAATGGCTACACCTTC
- TRBJ1-1 TRBV18 TRBD1 CASSPQTPGQANTEAFF TGTGCCAGCTCACCCCAAACCCCGGGACAGGCGAACACTGAAGCTTTCTTT
- TRBJ1-2 TRBV6-2/TRBV6-3 - CASSYSSRVGYTF TGTGCCAGCAGTTACTCTTCCAGGGTTGGCTACACCTTC
- TRBJ2-3 TRBV7-9 - CASSLFGGDTQYF TGTGCCAGCAGCTTATTTGGCGGAGATACGCAGTATTTT
- TRBJ1-1 TRBV6-5 TRBD1 CASSYSGRDRDAFF TGTGCCAGCAGTTACTCGGGCCGGGACAGGGATGCTTTCTTT
once TRBJ2-3 TRBV7-2 TRBD2 CASSPSGAGAADTQYF TGTGCCAGCAGCCCGAGCGGGGCGGGAGCGGCAGATACGCAGTATTTT
- TRBJ1-5 TRBV18 - CASSPQGFQPQHF TGTGCCAGCTCACCACAGGGGTTTCAGCCCCAGCATTTT
- TRBJ2-1 TRBV7-8 - CASSLVRSSYNEQFF TGTGCCAGCAGCTTAGTTCGGAGCTCCTACAATGAGCAGTTCTTC
- TRBJ2-1 TRBV19 - CASSNSRGEQFF TGTGCCAGTAGTAACTCTAGAGGTGAGCAGTTCTTC
- TRBJ2-5 TRBV11-2 TRBD2 CASSGTSGTETQYF TGTGCCAGCAGCGGCACTAGCGGCACCGAGACCCAGTACTTC
- TRBJ2-7 TRBV6-6 TRBD1 CASSSRTGASSYEQYF TGTGCCAGCAGTTCCAGGACAGGGGCAAGCTCCTACGAGCAGTACTTC
few TRBJ2-7 TRBV29-1 - CSVAQSSYEQYF TGCAGCGTCGCACAGAGCTCCTACGAGCAGTACTTC
- TRBJ1-2 TRBV5-1 - CASSLGGASYGYTF TGCGCCAGCAGCTTGGGTGGGGCGAGCTATGGCTACACCTTC
- TRBJ1-1 TRBV19 TRBD1 CASSWKTGMNTEAFF TGTGCCAGTAGTTGGAAGACAGGGATGAACACTGAAGCTTTCTTT
- TRBJ1-5 TRBV30 - CAWSVPGISNQPQHF TGTGCCTGGAGTGTCCCAGGAATTAGCAATCAGCCCCAGCATTTT
- TRBJ1-1 TRBV6-5 - CASRKKGENTEAFF TGTGCCAGCAGGAAAAAAGGGGAGAACACTGAAGCTTTCTTT
- TRBJ1-2 TRBV5-1 TRBD1 CASSLTGGEGYTF TGCGCCAGCAGCTTGACAGGGGGCGAAGGCTACACCTTC
- TRBJ2-5 TRBV5-1 TRBD2 CASSFLAGKETQYF TGCGCCAGCAGCTTTCTAGCGGGAAAAGAGACCCAGTACTTC
- TRBJ2-3 TRBV9 TRBD2 CASSLGEAGELDTQYF TGTGCCAGCAGCCTAGGGGAAGCGGGAGAGTTAGATACGCAGTATTTT
- TRBJ2-1 TRBV24-1 - CATPPRALPNEQFF TGTGCCACCCCACCGCGCGCCCTGCCCAATGAGCAGTTCTTC
- TRBJ1-2 TRBV7-2 TRBD1 CASSLNQAGGGGYTF TGTGCCAGCAGCTTAAATCAGGCAGGGGGTGGTGGCTACACCTTC
- TRBJ2-2 TRBV4-1 - CASSNEGEGRRPGELFF TGCGCCAGCAGCAACGAGGGGGAGGGACGAAGACCCGGGGAGCTGTTTTTT
- TRBJ2-3 TRBV14 - CASSRGEITDTQYF TGTGCCAGCAGCCGGGGGGAAATCACAGATACGCAGTATTTT
once TRBJ2-1 TRBV6-2/TRBV6-3 - CASSYSRNNEQFF TGTGCCAGCAGTTACAGTAGAAACAATGAGCAGTTCTTC
many TRBJ2-5 TRBV10-1 - CASSEAGRPQETQYF TGCGCCAGCAGTGAGGCAGGGAGGCCCCAAGAGACCCAGTACTTC